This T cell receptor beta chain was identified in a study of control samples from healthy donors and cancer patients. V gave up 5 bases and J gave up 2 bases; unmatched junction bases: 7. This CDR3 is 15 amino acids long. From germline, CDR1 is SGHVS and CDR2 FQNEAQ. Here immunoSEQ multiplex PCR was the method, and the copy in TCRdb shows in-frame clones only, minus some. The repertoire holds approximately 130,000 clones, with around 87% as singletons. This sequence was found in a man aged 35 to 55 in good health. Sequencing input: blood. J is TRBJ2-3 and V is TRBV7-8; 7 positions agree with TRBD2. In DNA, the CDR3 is TGTGCCAGCAGCCGGCTAGCGGCAGACACAGATACGCAGTATTTT. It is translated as CASSRLAADTDTQYF.